One sample yielded the 12 T cell receptor beta chains listed below, sequenced in a study of T-cell reconstitution after alpha-beta-depleted transplantation in children. During its preparation, the TCRbeta library received unique molecular identifiers. One entry per CDR3 protein results from TCRdb running MiXCR on the PCR reads. The table has 550,000 to 800,000 distinct CDR3 sequences, approximately 14% seen once. Material: PBMCs, obtained before TCRalphabeta/CD19-depleted stem cell transplant. The receptors were sampled from a girl aged 2 to 10 with congenital amegakaryocytic thrombocytopenia, due to receive a stem cell transplant.

CDR3 DNA sequence: TGTGCCAGCAGCCAATCACCGGGACAGGGAGAAGATGGCTACACCTTC. It yields the protein CASSQSPGQGEDGYTF. The rearrangement joins TRBV3-1 to TRBJ1-2; 9 nucleotides align to TRBD1. The germline gives CDR1 LGHDT, CDR2 YNNKEL (reference sequence). The CDR3 loop spans 16 amino acids. V shed 2 bases, J shed 6 bases, and the junction held 10 bases outside the gene matches. Complete variable domain (other parts from reference TRBV3-1 and TRBJ1-2): DTAVSQTPKYLVTQMGNDKSIKCEQNLGHDTMYWYKQDSKKFLKIMFSYNNKELIINETVPNRFSPKSPDKAHLNLHINSLELGDSAVYFCASSQSPGQGEDGYTFGSGTRLTVV.

This clonotype was seen ten or more times. This chain links TRBV5-1 with TRBJ2-1; TRBD2 is a possible D gene (6 bases). Germline lookup yields CDR1 SGHRS and CDR2 YFSETQ. This CDR3 has 14 amino acids. V was trimmed by 6 bases and J by 5 bases, leaving 15 bases between them. The DNA for the CDR3 is TGCGCCAGCACCGGTGGGGGAGGTAACAATGAGCAGTTCTTC. It specifies CASTGGGGNNEQFF.

This clonotype was counted between two and nine times. The chain carries TRBV30 and TRBJ2-2, with D hard to call. Trimming took 3 bases from V and 8 from J, leaving 13 bases between them. Germline CDR1 and CDR2: GTSNPN and SVGIG (reference sequence). The CDR3 is made up of 13 amino acids. CDR3 protein: CAWRTKVWGELFF. In DNA, the CDR3 is TGTGCCTGGAGAACCAAGGTGTGGGGGGAGCTGTTTTTT.

The rearrangement uses TRBV5-1 and TRBJ1-2; 9 bases fit TRBD1. In germline, CDR1 is SGHRS, CDR2 YFSETQ. The length of the CDR3 is 14 residues. Losses at the gene ends were 0 bases for V and 8 bases for J; bases not matched to a gene: 5. The CDR3: CASSLEGQGSGYTF. CDR3 DNA: TGCGCCAGCAGCTTGGAGGGACAGGGAAGCGGCTACACCTTC.

In its sample, this clonotype was seen many times. V usage is TRBV5-4 and J usage is TRBJ2-7; 11 nucleotides line up with TRBD2. The J segment lost 2 bases and the V segment lost 2 bases, leaving 9 bases of the junction unmatched. Germline V gives CDR1 SGHNT, CDR2 YYREEE (reference sequence). The CDR3 loop spans 17 amino acids. The CDR3: CASSFYTSGSRTYEQYF. In DNA, the CDR3 is TGTGCCAGCAGCTTTTACACTAGCGGGAGTCGGACCTACGAGCAGTACTTC.

This clonotype was recorded many times. This chain joins TRBV6-5 and TRBJ2-5; D remains unclear. Germline assignment: CDR1 MNHEY and CDR2 SVGAGI. V gave up 1 base and J gave up 5 bases, with 14 bases separating them. This CDR3 region has 15 residues. CDR3 sequence reads: CASSYLPGLGETQYF. The CDR3 DNA sequence: TGTGCCAGCAGTTACTTGCCCGGATTAGGGGAGACCCAGTACTTC.

This clonotype was recorded at least ten times. V and J are TRBV5-1 and TRBJ1-1; tentatively, D is TRBD1 (5 bases). The CDR3 loop spans 15 amino acids. Trimming cost V 3 bases and J 4 bases, with 16 bases left between them. The V gene's germline CDR1 is SGHRS and CDR2 YFSETQ. CDR3 sequence reads: CASSSFPQGATEAFF. The DNA for the CDR3 is TGCGCCAGCAGCTCCTTCCCCCAGGGTGCCACTGAAGCTTTCTTT.

This clonotype appeared many times. The chain carries TRBV7-9 and TRBJ2-1; 12 bases fit TRBD2. The germline V gene has CDR1 SEHNR and CDR2 FQNEAQ (reference sequence). Losses at the gene ends were 1 base for V and 9 bases for J; bases not matched to a gene: 4. CDR3 length equals 15 residues. CDR3 sequence reads: CASSLGLAGESEQFF. For the CDR3, the DNA is TGTGCCAGCAGCTTAGGACTAGCGGGAGAAAGTGAGCAGTTCTTC.

Concerning this clonotype itself: This may come from a read error, since a much larger clone is one base off. The genes are TRBV20-1 and TRBJ2-1; 12 bases are a match to TRBD2. The CDR3 contains 17 residues. Germline V gives CDR1 DFQATT, CDR2 SNEGSKA (reference sequence). The CDR3 region has the DNA TGCTGTGCTAGAGACCCCGCTAGCGGGAGGGCTTACAATGAGCAGTTCTTC. Translation gives CCARDPASGRAYNEQFF.

This clonotype was seen a handful of times. In nucleotides, the CDR3 is TGTGCCACCAGTGCCCGCGTAGGACAGTACCGACTAGCGGGAAGGTTCGAGCAGTACTTC. Its protein product is CATSARVGQYRLAGRFEQYF. V usage is TRBV24-1 and J usage is TRBJ2-7; 11 positions agree with TRBD2. The ends lost 5 bases at V and 6 bases at J; junction bases unmatched: 23. CDR3 length: 20 residues. In germline, CDR1 is KGHDR, CDR2 SFDVKD.

This clonotype has at least ten counts. The chain joins TRBV5-1 to TRBJ2-7; D ambiguous. CDR3 length: 16 residues. Germline V gives CDR1 SGHRS, CDR2 YFSETQ. Between the trimmed V and J ends, which lost 0 bases and 6 bases, there was a span of 19 bases. The DNA for the CDR3 is TGCGCCAGCAGCTTGGGGACCCCTCCTACCGTTGTCGAGCAGTACTTC. Its translation: CASSLGTPPTVVEQYF.

The chain combines TRBV30 with TRBJ2-7; D is ambiguous. Germline V CDR1 and CDR2: GTSNPN, SVGIG (reference sequence). V was shortened by 3 bases and J by 3 bases, with 9 bases between the two germline ends. The CDR3 length is 12 residues. The CDR3 spells CAWRRTDYEQYF. The CDR3 DNA reads as TGTGCCTGGAGGCGCACTGACTACGAGCAGTACTTC.